The 18 T cell receptor beta chains given below trace back to one sample, sequenced in a study of CXCR3-negative and CXCR3-positive naive CD8 T cells. Overall study findings and caveats: In CXCR3-positive naive cells, the TRB CDR3s were more hydrophobic than in CXCR3-negative naive cells.

The method, 5' RACE with UMI labels, was used to prepare the TRB cDNA libraries. TCRdb reprocessed the 5' RACE reads, with one entry per CDR3 protein and no DNA. The record lists 120,000 to 150,000 distinct CDR3 sequences, of which the ten most abundant hold roughly 0.27%. Antigens of these TCRs are unknown. The sequenced sample was naive CXCR3+ CD8+ T cells from blood. Subset described: CD45RO-CCR7+CD27+CD95- naive CD8+ T cells expressing CXCR3 (TNR3+). The receptor source for this set is a human donor in good health. Some clones in this sample may be carry-over from other donors' samples.

CDR3 protein: CASSPTQERGYEQYF. The chain joins TRBV4-2 to TRBJ2-7; TCRdb gives TRBD2 as the D gene, but with no DNA this cannot be confirmed. The germline gives CDR1 LGHNA, CDR2 YNFKEQ. The CDR3 consists of 15 residues.

J is TRBJ2-1 and V is TRBV20-1; the D call of TRBD1 rests on TCRdb alone, since no DNA is present to check it. The CDR3 length is 14 residues. Germline CDR1 is DFQATT and CDR2 is SNEGSKA (reference sequence). CDR3 loop: CSARPPVEYNEQFF.

The genes are TRBV5-4 and TRBJ2-3. Germline loops: CDR1 SGHNT, CDR2 YYREEE (reference sequence). The CDR3 runs to 14 residues. The CDR3 protein is CASSSAMSTDTQYF.

The chain employs TRBV19 and TRBJ2-1; the D call of TRBD1 rests on TCRdb alone, since no DNA is present to check it. This CDR3 has 16 residues. Per germline, CDR1 LNHDA and CDR2 SQIVND (reference sequence). The CDR3 protein is CASSIPRQGLSNEQFF.

The chain carries TRBV29-1 and TRBJ2-1; no DNA is available, so the TRBD1 call from TCRdb remains unchecked. This CDR3 region has 14 residues. Germline V gives CDR1 SQVTM, CDR2 ANQGSEA. Here the CDR3 reads CSGKGDRGTNEQFF.

The J gene is TRBJ2-7, the V gene TRBV20-1; the D call of TRBD1 rests on TCRdb alone, since no DNA is present to check it. The CDR3 spans 15 residues. Germline V gene lookup returns CDR1 DFQATT and CDR2 SNEGSKA (reference sequence). The CDR3 loop is CSAWTQDVSIYEQYF.

The chain links TRBV18 to TRBJ2-7; TCRdb's D gene call, TRBD1, goes unchecked for lack of DNA. Germline V gives CDR1 KGHSH, CDR2 LQKENI. This CDR3 region has 13 residues. CDR3: CASSEDRAYEQYF.

The chain carries TRBV29-1 and TRBJ1-1; TCRdb indicates TRBD1, and absent DNA this call remains unverified. Germline loops: CDR1 SQVTM, CDR2 ANQGSEA. The CDR3 totals 14 residues. The CDR3 is CSVDGGQVNTEAFF.

This chain uses TRBV20-1 with TRBJ2-7. Germline assignment: CDR1 DFQATT and CDR2 SNEGSKA (reference sequence). The CDR3 is made up of 12 amino acids. The CDR3 protein is CSALDRSYEQYF.

The J gene is TRBJ1-3, the V gene TRBV5-1. This CDR3 has 14 residues. The germline gives CDR1 SGHRS, CDR2 YFSETQ. CDR3: CASSLDGSGNTIYF.

The chain carries TRBV11-3 and TRBJ2-5; with no DNA, the TCRdb D assignment of TRBD2 cannot be verified. The CDR3 is 15 residues long. Germline CDR1 SGHNT, CDR2 YENEEA. CDR3 loop: CASSLWDQSTETQYF. Full variable domain (remainder filled in from reference TRBV11-3 and TRBJ2-5): EAGVVQSPRYKIIEKKQPVAFWCNPISGHNTLYWYLQNLGQGPELLIRYENEEAVDDSQLPKDRFSAERLKGVDSTLKIQPAELGDSAVYLCASSLWDQSTETQYFGPGTRLLVL.

The chain couples TRBV4-3 to TRBJ2-5; absent DNA, TCRdb's TRBD1 call cannot be checked. Germline loops: CDR1 LGHNA, CDR2 YSLEER. The CDR3 runs to 17 residues. Here the CDR3 reads CASSQEPQGDLGETQYF.

This sequence joins TRBV20-1 and TRBJ2-1. There are 14 residues in the CDR3. Germline V gives CDR1 DFQATT, CDR2 SNEGSKA (reference sequence). The CDR3 protein is CSARDQSSYNEQFF.

The J gene is TRBJ2-1, the V gene TRBV7-3; TCRdb calls TRBD1, which cannot be checked without DNA. Germline V gene data show CDR1 as SGHTA and CDR2 as FQGTGA. The CDR3 runs 16 residues. This CDR3 is CASSLIPAVSYNEQFF.

The J gene is TRBJ2-1, the V gene TRBV9. CDR1 is SGDLS, CDR2 YYNGEE, per germline. The CDR3 contains 14 residues. The CDR3 is CASSPTDDYNEQFF. The full variable domain, rest sourced from reference TRBV9 and TRBJ2-1, is DSGVTQTPKHLITATGQRVTLRCSPRSGDLSVYWYQQSLDQGLQFLIQYYNGEERAKGNILERFSAQQFPDLHSELNLSSLELGDSALYFCASSPTDDYNEQFFGPGTRLTVL.

This chain joins TRBV29-1 and TRBJ2-7; TCRdb selects TRBD1, and the lack of DNA leaves this call unchecked. The germline V gene has CDR1 SQVTM and CDR2 ANQGSEA. The CDR3 consists of 13 residues. CDR3 protein: CSAAGTGSYEQYF.

The chain recombines TRBV28 with TRBJ2-7; the TCRdb call, TRBD2, lacks DNA for checking. CDR3 length equals 15 residues. Germline lookup yields CDR1 MDHEN and CDR2 SYDVKM. CDR3 protein: CASSDTSGRLYEQYF.

The chain couples TRBV28 to TRBJ2-1. This CDR3 has 13 amino acids. The germline V gene has CDR1 MDHEN and CDR2 SYDVKM. The CDR3: CASSLWGSNEQFF. Combining the CDR3 with reference TRBV28 and TRBJ2-1 gives the whole variable domain DVKVTQSSRYLVKRTGEKVFLECVQDMDHENMFWYRQDPGLGLRLIYFSYDVKMKEKGDIPEGYSVSREKKERFSLILESASTNQTSMYLCASSLWGSNEQFFGPGTRLTVL.